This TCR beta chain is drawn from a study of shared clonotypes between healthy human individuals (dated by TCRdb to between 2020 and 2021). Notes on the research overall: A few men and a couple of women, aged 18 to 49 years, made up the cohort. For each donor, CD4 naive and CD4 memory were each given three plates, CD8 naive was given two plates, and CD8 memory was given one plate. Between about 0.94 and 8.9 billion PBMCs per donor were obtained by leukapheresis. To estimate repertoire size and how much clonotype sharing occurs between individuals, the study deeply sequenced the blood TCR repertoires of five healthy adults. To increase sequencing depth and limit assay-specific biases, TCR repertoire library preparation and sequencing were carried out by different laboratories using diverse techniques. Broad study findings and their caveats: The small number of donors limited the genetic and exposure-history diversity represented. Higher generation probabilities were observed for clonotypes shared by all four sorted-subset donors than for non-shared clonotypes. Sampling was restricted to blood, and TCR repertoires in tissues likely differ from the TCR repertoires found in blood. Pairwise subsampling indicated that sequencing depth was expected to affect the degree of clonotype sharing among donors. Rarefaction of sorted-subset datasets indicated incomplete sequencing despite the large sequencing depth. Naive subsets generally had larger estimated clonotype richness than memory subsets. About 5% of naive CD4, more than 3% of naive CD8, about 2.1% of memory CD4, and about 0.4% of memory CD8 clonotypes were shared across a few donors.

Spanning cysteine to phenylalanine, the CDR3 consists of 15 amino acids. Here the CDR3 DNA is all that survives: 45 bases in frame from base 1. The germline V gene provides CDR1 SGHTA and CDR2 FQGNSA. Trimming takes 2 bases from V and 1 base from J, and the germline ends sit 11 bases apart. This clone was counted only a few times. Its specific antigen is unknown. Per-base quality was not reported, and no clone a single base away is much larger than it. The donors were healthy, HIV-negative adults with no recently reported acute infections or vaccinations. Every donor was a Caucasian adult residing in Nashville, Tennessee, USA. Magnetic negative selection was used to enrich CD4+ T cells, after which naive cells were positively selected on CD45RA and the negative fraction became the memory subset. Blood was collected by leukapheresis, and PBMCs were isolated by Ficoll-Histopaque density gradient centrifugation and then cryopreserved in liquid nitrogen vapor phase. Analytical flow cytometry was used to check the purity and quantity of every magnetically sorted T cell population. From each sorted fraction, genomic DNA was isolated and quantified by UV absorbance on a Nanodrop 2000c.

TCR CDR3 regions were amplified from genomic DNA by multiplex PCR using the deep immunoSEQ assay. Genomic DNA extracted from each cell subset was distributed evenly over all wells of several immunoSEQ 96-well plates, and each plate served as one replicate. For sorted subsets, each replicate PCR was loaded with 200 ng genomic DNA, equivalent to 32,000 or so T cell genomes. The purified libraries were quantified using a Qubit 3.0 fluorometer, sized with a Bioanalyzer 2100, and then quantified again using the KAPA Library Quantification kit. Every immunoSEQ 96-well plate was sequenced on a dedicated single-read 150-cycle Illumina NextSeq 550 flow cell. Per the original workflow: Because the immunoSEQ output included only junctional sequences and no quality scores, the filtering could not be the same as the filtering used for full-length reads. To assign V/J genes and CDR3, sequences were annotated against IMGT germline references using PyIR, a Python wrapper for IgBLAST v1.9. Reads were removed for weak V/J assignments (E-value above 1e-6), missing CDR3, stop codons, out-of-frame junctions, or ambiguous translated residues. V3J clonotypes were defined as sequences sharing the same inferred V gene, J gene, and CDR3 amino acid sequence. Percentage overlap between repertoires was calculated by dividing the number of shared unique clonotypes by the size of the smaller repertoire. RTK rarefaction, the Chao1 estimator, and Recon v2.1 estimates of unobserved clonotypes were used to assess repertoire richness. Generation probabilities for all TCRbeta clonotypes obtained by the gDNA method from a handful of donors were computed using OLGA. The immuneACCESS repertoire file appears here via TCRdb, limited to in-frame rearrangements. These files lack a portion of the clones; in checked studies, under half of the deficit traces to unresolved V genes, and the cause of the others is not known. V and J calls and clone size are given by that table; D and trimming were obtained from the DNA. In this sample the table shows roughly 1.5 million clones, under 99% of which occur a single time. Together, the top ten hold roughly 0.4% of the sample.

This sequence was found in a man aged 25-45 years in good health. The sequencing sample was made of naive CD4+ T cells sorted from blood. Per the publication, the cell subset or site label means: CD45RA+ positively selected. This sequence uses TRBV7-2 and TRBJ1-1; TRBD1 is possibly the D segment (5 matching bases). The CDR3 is CASSLLWGSNTEAFF. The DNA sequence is TGTGCCAGCAGCTTATTATGGGGCTCGAACACTGAAGCTTTCTTT.